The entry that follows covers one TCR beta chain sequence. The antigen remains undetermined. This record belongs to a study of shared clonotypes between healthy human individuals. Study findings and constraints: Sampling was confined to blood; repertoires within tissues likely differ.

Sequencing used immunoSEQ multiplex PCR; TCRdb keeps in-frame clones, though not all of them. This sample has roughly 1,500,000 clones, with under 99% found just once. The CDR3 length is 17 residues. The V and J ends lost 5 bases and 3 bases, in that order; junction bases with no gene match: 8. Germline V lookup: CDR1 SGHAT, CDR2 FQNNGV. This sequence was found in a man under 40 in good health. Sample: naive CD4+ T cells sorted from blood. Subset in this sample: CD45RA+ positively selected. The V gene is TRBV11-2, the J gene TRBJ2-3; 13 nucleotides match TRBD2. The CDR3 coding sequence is TGTGCCAGCAGCAAAACTAGCGGGAGGGCCCGAACAGATACGCAGTATTTT. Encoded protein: CASSKTSGRARTDTQYF.